The clone carrying this T cell receptor beta chain has just a few counts. Expressed TCRB transcripts were sequenced, since all the RNA that had been isolated was reverse transcribed. TCRdb keeps only in-frame clones here, not all; method: immunoSEQ multiplex PCR. Here the sample spans more than 350,000 clones, approximately 10% being singletons. CDR3 length equals 15 residues. Trimming removed 9 bases at V and 10 bases at J, with 24 bases between. Germline loops: CDR1 MGHRA, CDR2 YSYEKL. This sample was included in a study of beta chain features in type 1 diabetes. The clonotype comes from a woman younger than 35 in good health. The sequenced sample was naive CD4+ T cells from blood. The chain joins TRBV4-1 to TRBJ1-4; D remains unclear. The CDR3 protein is CARLPPGAFSRKLFF. For the CDR3, the DNA is TGCGCCAGACTACCGCCAGGAGCCTTTTCCCGAAAACTGTTTTTT.